Below, one TCR beta chain is given with its context. Its cognate antigen is unknown. The data originate from a study of shared clonotypes between healthy human individuals. Only CD45RO-negative cells positively selected for CCR7 counted as naive CD8 cells, so terminally differentiated effector memory CD45RA+ cells were excluded. Roughly 200 ng DNA, tens of thousands of T cell genomes, went into each sorted-subset replicate PCR. This table comes from immunoSEQ multiplex PCR, and its TCRdb copy is limited to in-frame clones, with some not included. The data contain hundreds of thousands of clones, around 96% of them singletons. Trimming pared 2 bases from V and 2 bases from J, leaving 18 bases between. This CDR3 has 17 residues. The germline V gene has CDR1 SGDLS and CDR2 YYNGEE. General observations from the study: Genetic and exposure-history diversity was limited by the small donor number. Naive CD4 clonotypes overlapped across a handful of donors at approximately 5.3%.

The TCR sequence derives from a man aged 25 to 45 in good health. Sequences were obtained from naive CD8+ T cells sorted from blood. The chain uses TRBV9 and TRBJ2-3; the D call may be TRBD1 or TRBD2 (7 bases each). CDR3 sequence: CASSVRGGPFVTDTQYF. CDR3 nucleotide sequence: TGTGCCAGCAGCGTCAGGGGGGGACCCTTTGTCACAGATACGCAGTATTTT.